Here is one T cell receptor beta chain with its context. The sample belongs to a study of blood T cell repertoires in COVID-19. Study-wide background: Acute and convalescent COVID-19 samples came from the United States, Italy and Spain. T cells, B-cell-depleted T cells, or PBMCs provided the cDNA or gDNA that served as material.

The authors' processing: Quantification of nucleated cells was approximated via reference gene primer amplification. Produced via immunoSEQ multiplex PCR; TCRdb's table is partial and in-frame only. The V and J calls and clone size are taken from that table; D and trimming were inferred from the DNA. The table has just over 250,000 clones, 75% to 95% seen once. The Seattle patients joined while their infection was active and were tracked longitudinally afterward. The CDR3 is 14 amino acids. Germline loops: CDR1 MNHNS, CDR2 SASEGT. Unmatched junction bases numbered 3, after V lost 1 base and J lost 4 bases.

The TCR comes from a person aged 18 to 35 with COVID-19, enrolled during active disease. Sequencing was done on a sample of peripheral blood. The chain carries TRBV6-1 and TRBJ2-5; 7 bases fit TRBD2. In DNA, the CDR3 is TGTGCCAGCAGTGAAGGGCGGGGGTCAGAGACCCAGTACTTC. Its protein product is CASSEGRGSETQYF.